These 17 T cell receptor beta chains came from one sample sequenced in a study of tumor-infiltrating lymphocytes in localized non-small cell lung cancer. Sequencing was performed with immunoSEQ multiplex PCR; in TCRdb, only in-frame clones are kept and a portion is missing. The table has about 7,000 clones, 74% seen once. The sequenced sample consisted of uninvolved lung tissue not adjacent to the tumor. These receptors all stem from a human donor with non-small cell lung cancer.

The chain couples TRBV6-6 to TRBJ2-7; a weak D match, TRBD1 (7 bases). Germline V gene lookup returns CDR1 MNHNY and CDR2 SVGAGI (reference sequence). V was clipped by 6 bases and J by 2 bases, with 11 bases between them. CDR3 length: 13 amino acids. The CDR3 here is CASSQGGAYEQYF. The CDR3 DNA reads as TGTGCCAGCAGCCAGGGGGGTGCCTACGAGCAGTACTTC.

The chain has TRBV9 and TRBJ2-2; D possibly corresponds to TRBD2 (6 bases). Germline lookup yields CDR1 SGDLS and CDR2 YYNGEE. This CDR3 has 16 residues. Trimming removed 3 bases at V and 0 bases at J, with 12 bases between. CDR3 sequence reads: CASSERRGTNTGELFF. For the CDR3, the DNA is TGTGCCAGCAGCGAGCGGCGGGGAACGAACACCGGGGAGCTGTTTTTT.

This chain connects TRBV7-8 to TRBJ1-3, with D perhaps matching TRBD1 (5 bases). Germline V gene lookup returns CDR1 SGHVS and CDR2 FQNEAQ. V shed 5 bases and J shed 0 bases, with 14 bases lying between them. The CDR3 totals 16 residues. The CDR3, as DNA: TGTGCCAGCAGCCCAGGCAACAGGATCTCTGGAAACACCATATATTTT. Amino acid sequence: CASSPGNRISGNTIYF.

The V and J genes are TRBV11-2 and TRBJ1-1, with 8 nucleotides matching TRBD1. The CDR3 contains 16 residues. The germline V gene encodes CDR1 SGHAT and CDR2 FQNNGV. V gave up 5 bases and J gave up 0 bases; unmatched junction bases: 8. In DNA form, the CDR3 reads TGTGCCAGCAGCATTGCAGGGGGCGCGGTGAACACTGAAGCTTTCTTT. Its translation is CASSIAGGAVNTEAFF.

This chain uses TRBV5-1 with TRBJ2-5; D might be TRBD2 (6 bases). V was cut by 5 bases and J by 4 bases, with 12 bases left in between. The germline gives CDR1 SGHRS, CDR2 YFSETQ. The CDR3 extends over 13 amino acids. CDR3 sequence: CASSGTDRETQYF. As DNA, the CDR3 is TGCGCCAGCAGTGGGACTGATAGAGAGACCCAGTACTTC. The full variable domain, rest sourced from reference TRBV5-1 and TRBJ2-5, is KAGVTQTPRYLIKTRGQQVTLSCSPISGHRSVSWYQQTPGQGLQFLFEYFSETQRNKGNFPGRFSGRQFSNSRSEMNVSTLELGDSALYLCASSGTDRETQYFGPGTRLLVL.

This sequence joins TRBV27 and TRBJ2-7, with a weak D call TRBD1 (6 bases). This CDR3 is built from 12 residues. V was pared by 6 bases and J by 7 bases, with 13 bases between. The germline V gene has CDR1 MNHEY and CDR2 SMNVEV (reference sequence). The CDR3 region is CASSQGKLEQYF. CDR3 coding DNA: TGTGCCAGCAGCCAGGGGAAGTTGGAGCAGTACTTC.

The chain uses TRBV7-6 and TRBJ2-7; 12 positions agree with TRBD2. Germline CDR1 SGHVS, CDR2 FNYEAQ. The CDR3 consists of 15 residues. V gave up 6 bases and J gave up 0 bases; unmatched junction bases: 3. CDR3 protein: CASSPTSGGSYEQYF. The CDR3 DNA follows: TGTGCCAGCAGTCCGACTAGCGGGGGCTCCTACGAGCAGTACTTC. Full variable domain (remainder filled in from reference TRBV7-6 and TRBJ2-7): GAGVSQSPRYKVTKRGQDVALRCDPISGHVSLYWYRQALGQGPEFLTYFNYEAQQDKSGLPNDRFSAERPEGSISTLTIQRTEQRDSAMYRCASSPTSGGSYEQYFGPGTRLTVT.

The CDR3 DNA is TGTGCCACCAGCAGAGATTCTGTCGGGACCCGATACAATGAGCAGTTCTTC. It yields the protein CATSRDSVGTRYNEQFF. The V call is TRBV15, the J call TRBJ2-1; D may be TRBD1 or TRBD2 (5 bases each). Trimming took off 0 bases at V and 4 bases at J, with 16 bases between the two ends. CDR1 is LNHNV and CDR2 is YYDKDF in the germline V gene (reference sequence). This CDR3 contains 17 residues.

The J gene is TRBJ1-1, the V gene TRBV13, with 8 bases fitting TRBD1. Germline values: CDR1 PRHDT, CDR2 FYEKMQ (reference sequence). V shed 4 bases and J 6 bases; nucleotides not matched to a gene: 10. The CDR3 contains 15 residues. This chain's CDR3 is CASSSIAGGLSEAFF. The CDR3 DNA follows: TGTGCCAGCAGCTCCATCGCAGGGGGCTTGTCTGAAGCTTTCTTT. Supplemented by reference TRBV13 and TRBJ1-1, the full variable domain reads AAGVIQSPRHLIKEKRETATLKCYPIPRHDTVYWYQQGPGQDPQFLISFYEKMQSDKGSIPDRFSAQQFSDYHSELNMSSLELGDSALYFCASSSIAGGLSEAFFGQGTRLTVV.

The chain employs TRBV5-1 and TRBJ1-1, with D possibly matching TRBD1 (6 bases). V was clipped by 0 bases and J by 3 bases, with 12 bases between them. CDR3 size: 15 residues. Germline-derived CDR1 and CDR2 are SGHRS and YFSETQ. For the CDR3, the DNA is TGCGCCAGCAGCTTGGAGGGGGGATGGGACACTGAAGCTTTCTTT. Translating it yields CASSLEGGWDTEAFF.

The chain uses TRBV5-1 and TRBJ2-3, with 9 bases fitting TRBD2. This CDR3 is built from 14 residues. The trim removed 5 bases at V and 5 bases at J, leaving 6 bases unmatched. Germline loops: CDR1 SGHRS, CDR2 YFSETQ. CDR3 in DNA: TGCGCCAGCAGAGGGAGTAGCGGGGGAGATACGCAGTATTTT. This codes for CASRGSSGGDTQYF. The variable domain in full, completed from reference TRBV5-1 and TRBJ2-3, reads KAGVTQTPRYLIKTRGQQVTLSCSPISGHRSVSWYQQTPGQGLQFLFEYFSETQRNKGNFPGRFSGRQFSNSRSEMNVSTLELGDSALYLCASRGSSGGDTQYFGPGTRLTVL.

This sequence joins TRBV15 and TRBJ2-1; 10 bases are a match to TRBD2. V was pared by 6 bases and J by 7 bases, with 12 bases of the junction left unmatched. The CDR3 is made up of 16 amino acids. Germline V gives CDR1 LNHNV, CDR2 YYDKDF (reference sequence). The CDR3 nucleotides read TGTGCCACCAGGGGATGGGATAGCGGGGGGCCGAATGAGCAGTTCTTC. The encoded protein is CATRGWDSGGPNEQFF.

This CDR3 is CASSLVGLDGYTF. For the CDR3, the DNA is TGCGCCAGCAGCTTGGTAGGACTGGATGGCTACACCTTC. The gene calls are TRBV5-1 and TRBJ1-2; D gene uncertain. V was pared by 0 bases and J by 6 bases, with 9 bases between. The CDR3 has 13 residues. CDR1 SGHRS and CDR2 YFSETQ come from the germline V gene.

This sequence joins TRBV5-1 and TRBJ1-4; TRBD1 might be the D (5 bases). Germline values: CDR1 SGHRS, CDR2 YFSETQ. The CDR3 covers 14 residues. Trimming pared 5 bases from V and 8 bases from J, leaving 16 bases between. CDR3 loop: CASRSIQAGEKLFF. The CDR3 DNA follows: TGCGCCAGCAGGAGTATACAGGCAGGGGAAAAACTGTTTTTT.

The chain combines TRBV19 with TRBJ2-2; 9 bases map to TRBD2. Trimming took 2 bases from V and 6 from J; bases not matched to a gene: 4. The CDR3 covers 15 residues. Looked up from germline, CDR1 is LNHDA and CDR2 is SQIVND (reference sequence). The CDR3 DNA sequence: TGTGCCAGTAGTATACCCGGGACTAGCTCCGGGGAGCTGTTTTTT. Amino acids: CASSIPGTSSGELFF.

This clone was found a few times. The chain recombines TRBV19 with TRBJ2-1, with 8 positions matching TRBD1. The germline CDR1 and CDR2 sequences are LNHDA and SQIVND (reference sequence). This CDR3 is 13 amino acids long. Unmatched junction bases numbered 1, after V lost 3 bases and J lost 6 bases. This CDR3 reads CASSIGQGNEQFF. The CDR3 DNA reads as TGTGCCAGTAGTATCGGACAGGGCAATGAGCAGTTCTTC.

This clone occurred once. This chain joins TRBV5-4 and TRBJ2-2; D unresolved. Germline CDR1 is SGHNT and CDR2 is YYREEE (reference sequence). The V and J ends lost 0 bases and 7 bases respectively, with 7 bases between them. The CDR3 runs to 13 residues. CDR3 residues: CASSLAEGGELFF. CDR3 nucleotides: TGTGCCAGCAGCTTGGCGGAAGGCGGGGAGCTGTTTTTT. Combining the CDR3 with reference TRBV5-4 and TRBJ2-2 gives the whole variable domain ETGVTQSPTHLIKTRGQQVTLRCSSQSGHNTVSWYQQALGQGPQFIFQYYREEENGRGNFPPRFSGLQFPNYSSELNVNALELDDSALYLCASSLAEGGELFFGEGSRLTVL.